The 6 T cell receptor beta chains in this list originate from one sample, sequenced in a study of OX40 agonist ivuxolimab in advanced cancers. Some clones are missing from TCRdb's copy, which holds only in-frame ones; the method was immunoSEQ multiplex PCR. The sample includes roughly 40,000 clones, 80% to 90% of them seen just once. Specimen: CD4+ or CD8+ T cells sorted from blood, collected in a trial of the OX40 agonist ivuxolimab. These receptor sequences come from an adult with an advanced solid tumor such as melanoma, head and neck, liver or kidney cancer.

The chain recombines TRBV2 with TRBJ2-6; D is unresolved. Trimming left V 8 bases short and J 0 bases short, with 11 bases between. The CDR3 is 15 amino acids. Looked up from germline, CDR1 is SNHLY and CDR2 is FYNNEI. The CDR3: CASLSVFSGANVLTF. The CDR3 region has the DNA TGTGCCAGCCTAAGCGTTTTCTCTGGGGCCAACGTCCTGACTTTC.

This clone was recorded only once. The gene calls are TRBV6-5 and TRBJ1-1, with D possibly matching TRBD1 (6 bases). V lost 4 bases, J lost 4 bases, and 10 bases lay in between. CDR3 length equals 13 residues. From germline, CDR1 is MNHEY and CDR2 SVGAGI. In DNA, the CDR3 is TGTGCCAGCAGTTTGACAGGAGTCACTGAAGCTTTCTTT. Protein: CASSLTGVTEAFF.

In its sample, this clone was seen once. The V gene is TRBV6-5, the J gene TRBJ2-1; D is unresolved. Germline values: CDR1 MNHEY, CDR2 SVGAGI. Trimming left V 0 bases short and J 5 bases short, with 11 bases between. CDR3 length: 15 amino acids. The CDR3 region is CASSYSKVRNNEQFF. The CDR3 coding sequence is TGTGCCAGCAGTTACTCGAAAGTTCGCAACAATGAGCAGTTCTTC.

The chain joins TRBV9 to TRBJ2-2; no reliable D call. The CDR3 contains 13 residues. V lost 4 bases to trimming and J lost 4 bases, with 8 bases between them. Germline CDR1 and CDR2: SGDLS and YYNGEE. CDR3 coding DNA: TGTGCCAGCAGCCCCCAGTCCACCGGGGAGCTGTTTTTT. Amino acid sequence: CASSPQSTGELFF.

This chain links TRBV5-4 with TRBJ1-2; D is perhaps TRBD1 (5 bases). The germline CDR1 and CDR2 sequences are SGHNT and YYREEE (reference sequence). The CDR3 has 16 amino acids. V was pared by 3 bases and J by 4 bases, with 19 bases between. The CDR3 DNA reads TGTGCCAGCAGCTGGCCGCAGGCAGGGATCCGCTATGGCTACACCTTC. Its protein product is CASSWPQAGIRYGYTF. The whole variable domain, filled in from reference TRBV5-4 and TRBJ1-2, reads ETGVTQSPTHLIKTRGQQVTLRCSSQSGHNTVSWYQQALGQGPQFIFQYYREEENGRGNFPPRFSGLQFPNYSSELNVNALELDDSALYLCASSWPQAGIRYGYTFGSGTRLTVV.

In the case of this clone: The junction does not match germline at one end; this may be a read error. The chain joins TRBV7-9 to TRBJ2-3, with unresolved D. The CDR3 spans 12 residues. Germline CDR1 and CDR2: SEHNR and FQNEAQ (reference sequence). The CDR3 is CASSIAVDTQYF. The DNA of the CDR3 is TGTGCCAGCAGCATAGCAGTAGATACGCAGTATTTT. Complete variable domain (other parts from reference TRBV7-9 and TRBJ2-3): DTGVSQNPRHKITKRGQNVTFRCDPISEHNRLYWYRQTLGQGPEFLTYFQNEAQLEKSRLLSDRFSAERPKGSFSTLEIQRTEQGDSAMYLCASSIAVDTQYFGPGTRLTVL.